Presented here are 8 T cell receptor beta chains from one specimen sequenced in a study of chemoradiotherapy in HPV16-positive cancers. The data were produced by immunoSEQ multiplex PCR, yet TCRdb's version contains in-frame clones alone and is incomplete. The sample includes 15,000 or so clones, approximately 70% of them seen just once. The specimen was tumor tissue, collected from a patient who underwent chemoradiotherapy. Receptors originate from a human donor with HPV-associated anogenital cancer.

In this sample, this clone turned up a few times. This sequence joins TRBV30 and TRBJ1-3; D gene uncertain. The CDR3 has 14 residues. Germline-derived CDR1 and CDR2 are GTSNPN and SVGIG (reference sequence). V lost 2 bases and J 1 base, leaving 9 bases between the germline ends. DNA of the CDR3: TGTGCCTGGAGTAGGGAAATTTCTGGAAACACCATATATTTT. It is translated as CAWSREISGNTIYF.

The CDR3 nucleotides are TGTGCCAGCAGCTTAGTGATAACAGCTGAGCAGTTCTTC. Amino acid sequence: CASSLVITAEQFF. This rearrangement joins TRBV7-7 to TRBJ2-1; D is unclear. CDR3 size: 13 residues. Germline CDR1 is SSHAT and CDR2 is FNYEAQ (reference sequence). Trimming took 1 base from V and 9 from J, leaving 10 bases between them.

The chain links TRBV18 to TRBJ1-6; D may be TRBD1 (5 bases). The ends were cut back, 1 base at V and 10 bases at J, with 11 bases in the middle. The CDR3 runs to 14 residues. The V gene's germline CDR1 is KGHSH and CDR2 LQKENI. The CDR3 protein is CASSPQGETSPLHF. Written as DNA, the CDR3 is TGTGCCAGCTCACCACAAGGGGAAACCTCACCCCTCCACTTT.

This chain's CDR3 is CASSPGQARDFYTF. The CDR3 bases are TGTGCCAGCAGCCCAGGACAGGCTCGGGATTTCTACACCTTC. The chain carries TRBV5-5 and TRBJ1-2; 7 positions match TRBD1. The germline gives CDR1 SGHKS, CDR2 YYEKEE (reference sequence). This CDR3 is 14 amino acids long. Trimming at V came to 4 bases and at J to 10 bases, leaving 13 bases not matched to a gene.

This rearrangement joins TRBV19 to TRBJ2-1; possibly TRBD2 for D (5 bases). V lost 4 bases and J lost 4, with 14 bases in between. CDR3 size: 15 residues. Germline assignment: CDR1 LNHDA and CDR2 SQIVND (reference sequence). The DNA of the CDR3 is TGTGCCAGTAGTAACAGAGCAGACTATTACAATGAGCAGTTCTTC. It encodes CASSNRADYYNEQFF.

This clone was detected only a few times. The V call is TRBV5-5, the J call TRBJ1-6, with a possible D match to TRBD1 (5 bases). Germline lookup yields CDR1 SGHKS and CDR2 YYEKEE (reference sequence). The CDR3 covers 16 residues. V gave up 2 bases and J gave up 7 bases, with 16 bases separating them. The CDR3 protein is CASSLTGLLGNSPLHF. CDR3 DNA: TGTGCCAGCAGCTTAACGGGACTTTTGGGGAATTCACCCCTCCACTTT.

The CDR3 region is CASSLGRGETQYF. The CDR3 DNA sequence: TGTGCCAGCAGTTTAGGCAGGGGAGAGACCCAGTACTTC. This chain links TRBV27 with TRBJ2-5; tentative D call: TRBD1 (6 bases). Trimming shortened V by 2 bases and J by 4 bases, and 8 bases separated the two germline ends. Germline values: CDR1 MNHEY, CDR2 SMNVEV (reference sequence). CDR3 length: 13 residues.

The CDR3 coding sequence is TGTGCCTGGAGTGTTGAGGGACACGCCAATCCGTTCTTC. This sequence encodes CAWSVEGHANPFF. The chain is built from TRBV30 and TRBJ2-1; D is possibly TRBD1 (6 bases). CDR3 size: 13 residues. Germline CDR1 reads GTSNPN; CDR2 reads SVGIG (reference sequence). Trimming took 0 bases from V and 15 from J, leaving 18 bases between them.